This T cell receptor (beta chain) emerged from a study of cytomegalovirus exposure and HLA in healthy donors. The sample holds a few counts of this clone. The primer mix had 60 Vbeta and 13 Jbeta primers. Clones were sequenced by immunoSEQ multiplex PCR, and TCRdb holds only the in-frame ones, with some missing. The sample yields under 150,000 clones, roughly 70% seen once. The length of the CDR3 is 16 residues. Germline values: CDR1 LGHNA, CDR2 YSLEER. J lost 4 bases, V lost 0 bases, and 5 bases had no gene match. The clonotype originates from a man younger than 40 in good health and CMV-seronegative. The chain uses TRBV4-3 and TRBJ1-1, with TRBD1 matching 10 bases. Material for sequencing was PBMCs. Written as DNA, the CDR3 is TGCGCCAGCAGCCAAGAAAGGGACAGGGGTAGCACTGAAGCTTTCTTT. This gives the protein CASSQERDRGSTEAFF.